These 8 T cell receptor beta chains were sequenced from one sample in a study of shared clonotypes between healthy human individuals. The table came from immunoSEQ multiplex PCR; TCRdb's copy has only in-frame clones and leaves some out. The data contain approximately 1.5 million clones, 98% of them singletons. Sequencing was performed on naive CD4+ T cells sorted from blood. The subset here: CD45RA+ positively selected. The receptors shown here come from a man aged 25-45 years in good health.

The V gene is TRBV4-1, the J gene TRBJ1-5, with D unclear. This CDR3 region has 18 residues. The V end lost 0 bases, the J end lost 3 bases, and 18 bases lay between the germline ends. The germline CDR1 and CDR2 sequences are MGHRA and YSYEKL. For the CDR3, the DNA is TGCGCCAGCAGCCAAGATCAATTGCCCGGGCCACACAATCAGCCCCAGCATTTT. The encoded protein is CASSQDQLPGPHNQPQHF.

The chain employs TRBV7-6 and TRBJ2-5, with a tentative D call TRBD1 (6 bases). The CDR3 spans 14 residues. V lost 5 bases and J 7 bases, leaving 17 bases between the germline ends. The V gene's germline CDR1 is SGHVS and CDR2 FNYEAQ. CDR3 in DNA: TGTGCCAGCAGCGCACAACAGGGATTTGGGACCCAGTACTTC. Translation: CASSAQQGFGTQYF.

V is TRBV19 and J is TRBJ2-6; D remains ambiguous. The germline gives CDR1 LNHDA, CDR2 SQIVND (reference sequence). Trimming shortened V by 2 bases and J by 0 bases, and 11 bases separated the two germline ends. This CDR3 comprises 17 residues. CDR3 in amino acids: CASSIRFFRSGANVLTF. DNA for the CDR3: TGTGCCAGTAGTATACGTTTTTTCCGCTCTGGGGCCAACGTCCTGACTTTC. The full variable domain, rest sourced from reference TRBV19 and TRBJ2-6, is DGGITQSPKYLFRKEGQNVTLSCEQNLNHDAMYWYRQDPGQGLRLIYYSQIVNDFQKGDIAEGYSVSREKKESFPLTVTSAQKNPTAFYLCASSIRFFRSGANVLTFGAGSRLTVL.

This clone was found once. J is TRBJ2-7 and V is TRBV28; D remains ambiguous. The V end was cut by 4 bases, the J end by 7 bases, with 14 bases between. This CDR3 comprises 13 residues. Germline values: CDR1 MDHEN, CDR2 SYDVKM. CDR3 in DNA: TGTGCCAGCAGTTGGACCCCCCTGGGGGAGCAGTACTTC. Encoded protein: CASSWTPLGEQYF.

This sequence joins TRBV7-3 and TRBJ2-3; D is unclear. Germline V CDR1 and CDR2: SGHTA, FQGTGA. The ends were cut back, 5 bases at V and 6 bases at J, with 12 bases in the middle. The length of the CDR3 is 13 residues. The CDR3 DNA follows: TGTGCCAGCAGCCTCTCAACATGGGATACGCAGTATTTT. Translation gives CASSLSTWDTQYF.

The CDR3: CASRKGQGANEQYF. The CDR3 nucleotides read TGTGCCAGCAGAAAAGGACAGGGGGCGAATGAGCAGTACTTC. V and J are TRBV6-1 and TRBJ2-7; 11 bases fit TRBD1. The CDR3 extends over 14 amino acids. The germline V gene has CDR1 MNHNS and CDR2 SASEGT. V lost 6 bases, J lost 7 bases, and 8 bases stayed unmatched.

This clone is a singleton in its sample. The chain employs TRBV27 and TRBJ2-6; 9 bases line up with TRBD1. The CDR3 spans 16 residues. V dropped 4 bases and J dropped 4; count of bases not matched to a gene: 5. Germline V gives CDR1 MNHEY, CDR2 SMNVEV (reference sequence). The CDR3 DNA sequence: TGTGCCAGCAGTTCCGGGACAGGGTCCGGGGCCAACGTCCTGACTTTC. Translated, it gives CASSSGTGSGANVLTF.

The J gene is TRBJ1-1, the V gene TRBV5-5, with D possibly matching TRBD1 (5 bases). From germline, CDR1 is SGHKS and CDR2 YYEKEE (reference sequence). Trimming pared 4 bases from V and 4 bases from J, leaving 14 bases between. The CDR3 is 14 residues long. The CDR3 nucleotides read TGTGCCAGCAGCACGGGCCCTGGGACCACTGAAGCTTTCTTT. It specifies CASSTGPGTTEAFF.